The clone carrying this TCR beta chain appeared a few times. Antigen specificity is unknown. These data are taken from a study of CD8 T cells in ankylosing spondylitis. Overall study findings and caveats: Earlier studies detected some motif variants in reactive arthritis synovial fluid and blood. Matched ankylosing spondylitis synovial fluid reportedly contained a significantly enriched population of disease-linked clones.

Trimming stripped 6 bases from V and 2 bases from J, with 14 bases between. Germline V gene lookup returns CDR1 SQVTM and CDR2 ANQGSEA. The CDR3 contains 13 residues. TCRdb re-called the 5' RACE reads with MiXCR, one entry per CDR3 protein. This repertoire shows 270,000 or so distinct CDR3 sequences, over 15% found once; its top ten account for around a third. The receptor was derived from a male donor with ankylosing spondylitis or in good health (not recorded which). Sequencing was performed on blood, either unsorted or a sorted T cell fraction (not recorded which). The chain uses TRBV29-1 and TRBJ2-7, with D perhaps TRBD1 (6 bases). CDR3 loop: CSVRQAGTYEQYF. The CDR3 nucleotides are TGCAGCGTACGACAGGCCGGAACCTACGAGCAGTACTTC.